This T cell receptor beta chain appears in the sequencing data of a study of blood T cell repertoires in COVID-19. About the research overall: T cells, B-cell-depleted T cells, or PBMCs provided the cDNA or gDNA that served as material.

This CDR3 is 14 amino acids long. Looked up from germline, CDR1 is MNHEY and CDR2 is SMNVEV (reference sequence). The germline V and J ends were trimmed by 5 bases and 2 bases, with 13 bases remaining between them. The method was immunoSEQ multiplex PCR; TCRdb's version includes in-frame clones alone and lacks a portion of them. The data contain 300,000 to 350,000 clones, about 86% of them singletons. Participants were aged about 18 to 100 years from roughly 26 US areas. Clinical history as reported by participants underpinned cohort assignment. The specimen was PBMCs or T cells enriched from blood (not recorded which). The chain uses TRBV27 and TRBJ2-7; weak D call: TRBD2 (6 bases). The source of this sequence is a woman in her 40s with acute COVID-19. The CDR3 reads CASSGSTGAYEQYF. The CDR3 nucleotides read TGTGCCAGCAGTGGATCGACGGGAGCCTACGAGCAGTACTTC.